This T cell receptor (beta chain) was captured in a study of blood T cells in healthy people across ages. A sample-barcoded 5' primer and a J-beta primer mix were used in a second PCR of about 7 to 12 cycles. Every cDNA was tagged by a template-switch adaptor with 12 random nucleotides. TCRdb reprocessed the 5' RACE reads via MiXCR and lists one record per CDR3 protein. In the table there are about 1.4 million distinct CDR3 sequences, roughly 60% of which are singletons. Healthy Caucasian individuals from Russia aged 6 to 90 were enrolled as donors. Note on this clonotype: Antigen specificity is unknown.

The CDR3 length is 17 residues. The germline CDR1 and CDR2 sequences are LGHNA and YNFKEQ. V lost 0 bases and J lost 7; bases outside the gene matches: 14. Study-wide results and limits: Both naive CD4+ cell counts and diversity were greater in long-lived donors than in aged donors.

The V and J genes are TRBV4-2 and TRBJ1-2, with 7 bases matching TRBD1. This sequence was found in a man aged 18 to 30 in good health. Sequencing was done on a sample of blood. The chain's CDR3 is CASSQDIGTDGRGGYTF. Written as DNA, the CDR3 is TGTGCCAGCAGCCAAGATATTGGGACAGATGGGAGGGGTGGCTACACCTTC.